This T cell receptor (beta chain) derives from a study of T cell responses to AZD1222 COVID-19 vaccine. Findings of the study overall: Spike-specific TCR breadth and depth were elevated following two AZD1222 doses.

This CDR3 has 14 residues. Germline CDR1 LNHDA, CDR2 SQIVND (reference sequence). V lost 4 bases and J 6 bases, leaving 15 bases between the germline ends. Libraries were prepared by immunoSEQ multiplex PCR; TCRdb keeps only in-frame clonotypes and omits some of them. The sample holds tens of thousands of clones, 65% to 85% seen once. A word on this clone: Its matching antigen is unknown.

The clonotype was recovered from an adult who received the AZD1222 COVID-19 vaccine. Source: peripheral blood, taken 28 days after the second AZD1222 dose. The chain recombines TRBV19 with TRBJ1-2; D unresolved. The CDR3 is CASSRVDLLDGYTF. CDR3 coding DNA: TGTGCCAGTAGTAGGGTCGATCTGCTCGATGGCTACACCTTC.